Below, 17 T cell receptor beta chains from the same sample are listed, as sequenced in a study of cytomegalovirus exposure and HLA in healthy donors. Researchers ran the PCR with 60 Vbeta and 13 Jbeta primers. Sequencing used immunoSEQ multiplex PCR; TCRdb keeps in-frame clones, though not all of them. This table has 120,000 or so clones, around four fifths appearing once. Sequences were obtained from PBMCs. The receptors originated from a man in his 60s in good health and CMV-seropositive.

The genes are TRBV7-9 and TRBJ2-5; 7 bases agree with TRBD2. V was clipped by 4 bases and J by 3 bases; unmatched bases: 5. Germline loops: CDR1 SEHNR, CDR2 FQNEAQ (reference sequence). This CDR3 has 14 residues. Here the CDR3 reads CASSWGGVEETQYF. In nucleotides, the CDR3 is TGTGCCAGCAGCTGGGGGGGAGTAGAAGAGACCCAGTACTTC.

The gene calls are TRBV5-4 and TRBJ1-2, with no clear D. This CDR3 contains 12 residues. Trimming left V 4 bases short and J 8 bases short, with 12 bases between. Germline-derived CDR1 and CDR2 are SGHNT and YYREEE (reference sequence). Written as DNA, the CDR3 is TGTGCCAGCAGCCCCAAGGGAGAGGGCTACACCTTC. It translates to CASSPKGEGYTF.

In its sample, this clone was seen once. This rearrangement joins TRBV30 to TRBJ1-2; D is undetermined. Trimming took off 1 base at V and 5 bases at J, with 8 bases between the two ends. Germline CDR1 GTSNPN, CDR2 SVGIG (reference sequence). There are 12 residues in the CDR3. In DNA form, the CDR3 reads TGTGCCTGGAGTGGTGGAGCTTATGGCTACACCTTC. Protein sequence: CAWSGGAYGYTF.

The V call is TRBV11-2, the J call TRBJ1-1, with TRBD1 matching 7 bases. Trimming at V came to 1 base and at J to 6 bases, leaving 2 bases not matched to a gene. Germline V CDR1 and CDR2: SGHAT, FQNNGV. The CDR3 has 13 residues. CDR3 sequence: CASSLAGGSEAFF. The DNA of the CDR3 is TGTGCCAGCAGCTTAGCAGGGGGGTCTGAAGCTTTCTTT.

This chain connects TRBV2 to TRBJ2-1; 10 nucleotides match TRBD2. Germline loops: CDR1 SNHLY, CDR2 FYNNEI. With V trimmed by 6 bases and J by 3 bases, 5 bases remained unmatched. The CDR3 totals 15 residues. The DNA of the CDR3 is TGTGCCAGCAGGACGGGGACTAGCGACTACAATGAGCAGTTCTTC. Translating it yields CASRTGTSDYNEQFF. The entire variable domain, with the rest obtained from reference TRBV2 and TRBJ2-1, is as follows: EPEVTQTPSHQVTQMGQEVILRCVPISNHLYFYWYRQILGQKVEFLVSFYNNEISEKSEIFDDQFSVERPDGSNFTLKIRSTKLEDSAMYFCASRTGTSDYNEQFFGPGTRLTVL.

The chain is built from TRBV2 and TRBJ2-7, with 9 positions matching TRBD1. CDR3 length equals 13 residues. The germline V gene has CDR1 SNHLY and CDR2 FYNNEI. Trimming at V came to 5 bases and at J to 7 bases, leaving 6 bases not matched to a gene. The CDR3 here is CASSTGTGTEQYF. The CDR3 DNA is TGTGCCAGCAGTACCGGGACAGGGACTGAGCAGTACTTC.

Remarks on this clone: Additional DNA sequences in this sample encode the identical CDR3. The V call is TRBV18, the J call TRBJ1-5, with 7 bases identical to TRBD1. This CDR3 has 13 amino acids. Germline-derived CDR1 and CDR2 are KGHSH and LQKENI. V lost 2 bases to trimming and J lost 7 bases; unmatched junction nucleotides: 2. In DNA form, the CDR3 reads TGTGCCAGCTCACCAGACAGGGACCAGCCCCAGCATTTT. Its translation is CASSPDRDQPQHF. Variable domain in full (rest from reference TRBV18 and TRBJ1-5): NAGVMQNPRHLVRRRGQEARLRCSPMKGHSHVYWYRQLPEEGLKFMVYLQKENIIDESGMPKERFSAEFPKEGPSILRIQQVVRGDSAAYFCASSPDRDQPQHFGDGTRLSIL.

This chain connects TRBV5-1 to TRBJ1-1; D uncertain. Germline CDR1 is SGHRS and CDR2 is YFSETQ. V gave up 2 bases and J gave up 2 bases, with 10 bases separating them. There are 14 residues in the CDR3. In DNA, the CDR3 is TGCGCCAGCAGCTTTTTGACGGGAAACACTGAAGCTTTCTTT. Translation: CASSFLTGNTEAFF. Complete variable domain (other parts from reference TRBV5-1 and TRBJ1-1): KAGVTQTPRYLIKTRGQQVTLSCSPISGHRSVSWYQQTPGQGLQFLFEYFSETQRNKGNFPGRFSGRQFSNSRSEMNVSTLELGDSALYLCASSFLTGNTEAFFGQGTRLTVV.

The table lists this clone with a count of one. The chain joins TRBV2 to TRBJ1-6; 7 bases match TRBD1. J gave up 5 bases and V 2 bases, and 0 bases lay outside the gene matches. The V gene's germline CDR1 is SNHLY and CDR2 FYNNEI. The CDR3 contains 14 residues. CDR3 sequence reads: CASSEQGDNSPLHF. DNA for the CDR3: TGTGCCAGCAGTGAACAGGGGGATAATTCACCCCTCCACTTT.

The chain uses TRBV18 and TRBJ2-7; a possible D gene is TRBD1 (6 bases). Trimming pared 6 bases from V and 4 bases from J, leaving 13 bases between. Germline V gene sequence: CDR1 KGHSH, CDR2 LQKENI. The CDR3 sequence is 13 residues long. CDR3 sequence reads: CASSPDRSYEQYF. For the CDR3, the DNA is TGTGCCAGCTCGCCAGACAGGTCTTACGAGCAGTACTTC.

The V and J genes are TRBV7-9 and TRBJ1-4; a possible D gene is TRBD1 (6 bases). Germline V gives CDR1 SEHNR, CDR2 FQNEAQ (reference sequence). Trimming shortened V by 5 bases and J by 3 bases, and 10 bases separated the two germline ends. The length of the CDR3 is 14 residues. CDR3 in DNA: TGTGCCAGCAGCACCAGGGGTCCTAATGAAAAACTGTTTTTT. Translated, it gives CASSTRGPNEKLFF. The whole variable domain, filled in from reference TRBV7-9 and TRBJ1-4, reads DTGVSQNPRHKITKRGQNVTFRCDPISEHNRLYWYRQTLGQGPEFLTYFQNEAQLEKSRLLSDRFSAERPKGSFSTLEIQRTEQGDSAMYLCASSTRGPNEKLFFGSGTQLSVL.

Only a few counts were recorded for this clone. This chain connects TRBV6-4 to TRBJ1-6; 7 bases line up with TRBD1. Unmatched junction bases numbered 3, after V lost 3 bases and J lost 4 bases. The germline V gene has CDR1 MRHNA and CDR2 SNTAGT. The CDR3 consists of 15 residues. DNA of the CDR3: TGTGCCAGCAGTGAATCGACAGGGTATAATTCACCCCTCCACTTT. Protein product: CASSESTGYNSPLHF.

The chain links TRBV2 to TRBJ1-1, with D possibly matching TRBD1 (6 bases). V lost 6 bases to trimming and J lost 4 bases, with 15 bases between them. CDR3 length: 14 residues. Germline CDR1 is SNHLY and CDR2 is FYNNEI. Here the CDR3 reads CASSAGTFGTEAFF. In DNA form, the CDR3 reads TGTGCCAGCAGCGCTGGGACATTTGGCACTGAAGCTTTCTTT. Complete variable domain (other parts from reference TRBV2 and TRBJ1-1): EPEVTQTPSHQVTQMGQEVILRCVPISNHLYFYWYRQILGQKVEFLVSFYNNEISEKSEIFDDQFSVERPDGSNFTLKIRSTKLEDSAMYFCASSAGTFGTEAFFGQGTRLTVV.

The chain employs TRBV5-8 and TRBJ1-2; D perhaps matches TRBD1 (6 bases). The CDR3 is 15 amino acids. The V gene's germline CDR1 is SGHTS and CDR2 YDEGEE. V lost 6 bases, J lost 4 bases, and 19 bases lay in between. The CDR3 here is CASTVTGAKVYGYTF. CDR3 in DNA: TGTGCCAGCACCGTGACAGGAGCCAAAGTCTATGGCTACACCTTC.

This chain links TRBV15 with TRBJ1-5; D is uncertain. The CDR3 runs to 15 residues. Germline CDR1 LNHNV, CDR2 YYDKDF (reference sequence). The ends were cut back, 1 base at V and 1 base at J, with 8 bases in the middle. DNA for the CDR3: TGTGCCACCAGCAGAGGCCAGAAGAGCAATCAGCCCCAGCATTTT. Its translation: CATSRGQKSNQPQHF.

The chain is built from TRBV4-1 and TRBJ2-7; 11 bases match TRBD2. Germline lookup yields CDR1 MGHRA and CDR2 YSYEKL. This CDR3 is built from 15 residues. Trimming cost V 1 base and J 3 bases; bases outside gene matches: 2. CDR3 region: CASSQVLAGGYEQYF. In nucleotides, the CDR3 is TGCGCCAGCAGCCAAGTTCTAGCGGGGGGCTACGAGCAGTACTTC.

This clone was counted a few times. The chain links TRBV5-6 to TRBJ1-2; TRBD1 aligns across 9 bases. Germline assignment: CDR1 SGHDT and CDR2 YYEEEE. The CDR3 extends over 15 amino acids. Trimming took 4 bases from V and 6 from J; bases not matched to a gene: 10. The CDR3, as DNA: TGTGCCAGCAGCATTCGACAGGGGGAGTCCCATGGCTACACCTTC. The encoded protein is CASSIRQGESHGYTF.